This passage covers 8 T cell receptor beta chains from one sample sequenced in a study of CD8 T cells in ankylosing spondylitis. MiXCR, applied by TCRdb to the 5' RACE reads, yields one record per CDR3 protein. The profile covers around 150,000 distinct CDR3 sequences, with about 7% appearing a single time and 9.5% to 15% taken by the ten largest. The sequencing input was blood, either unsorted or a sorted T cell fraction (not recorded which). The source is a female donor with ankylosing spondylitis or in good health (not recorded which).

This clonotype was seen at least ten times. The chain links TRBV7-3 to TRBJ2-7; D gene unclear. Trimming shortened V by 1 base and J by 4 bases, and 8 bases separated the two germline ends. The length of the CDR3 is 13 residues. Looked up from germline, CDR1 is SGHTA and CDR2 is FQGTGA. The CDR3 loop reads CASSLNLGYEQYF. The CDR3 nucleotides read TGTGCCAGCAGCTTAAATCTGGGTTACGAGCAGTACTTC.

This clonotype was detected ten times or more. The chain couples TRBV28 to TRBJ2-2, with 8 bases identical to TRBD2. V was clipped by 3 bases and J by 4 bases; unmatched bases: 7. CDR1 MDHEN and CDR2 SYDVKM come from the germline V gene. The CDR3 has 16 residues. The CDR3 here is CASSLTGGAITGELFF. As DNA, the CDR3 is TGTGCCAGCAGTTTGACCGGGGGGGCGATCACCGGGGAGCTGTTTTTT.

This clonotype was seen ten or more times. This chain uses TRBV12-3 or TRBV12-4 with TRBJ2-3; 8 bases are a match to TRBD2. The CDR3 length is 14 residues. J gave up 6 bases and V 1 base, and 3 bases lay outside the gene matches. DNA of the CDR3: TGTGCCAGCAGTTTAGATACGGGAGGGGATACGCAGTATTTT. It is translated as CASSLDTGGDTQYF.

Ten or more counts support this clonotype. The V call is TRBV20-1, the J call TRBJ2-3; 8 nucleotides line up with TRBD2. The CDR3 is made up of 14 amino acids. Germline V gives CDR1 DFQATT, CDR2 SNEGSKA (reference sequence). V lost 5 bases to trimming and J lost 4 bases; unmatched junction nucleotides: 8. The CDR3 loop is CSAGAGAGADTQYF. CDR3 bases: TGCAGTGCTGGAGCGGGGGCAGGGGCAGATACGCAGTATTTT.

The table lists this clonotype with many counts. The CDR3 nucleotides read TGCAGTGCCCTAGGGACAGGGGACTACAATGAGCAGTTCTTC. It translates to CSALGTGDYNEQFF. The V call is TRBV20-1, the J call TRBJ2-1, with TRBD1 matching 10 bases. V lost 6 bases to trimming and J lost 3 bases; unmatched junction nucleotides: 5. The length of the CDR3 is 14 residues. Germline lookup yields CDR1 DFQATT and CDR2 SNEGSKA (reference sequence).

This clonotype was detected ten times or more. The chain carries TRBV4-1 and TRBJ1-4, with 8 bases fitting TRBD1. Germline CDR1 and CDR2: MGHRA and YSYEKL. The V segment lost 0 bases and the J segment 0 bases; nucleotides outside the gene matches: 12. This CDR3 region has 20 residues. The CDR3 nucleotides are TGCGCCAGCAGCCAAGATTGGTTCAGGGGGCACTCAGCAACTAATGAAAAACTGTTTTTT. Translated: CASSQDWFRGHSATNEKLFF.

This clonotype was observed many times. The chain uses TRBV2 and TRBJ1-2; no firm D call. CDR3 length: 12 residues. The ends were cut back, 3 bases at V and 6 bases at J, with 8 bases in the middle. In germline, CDR1 is SNHLY, CDR2 FYNNEI. This CDR3 is CASSDVIDGYTF. For the CDR3, the DNA is TGTGCCAGCAGTGACGTGATCGATGGCTACACCTTC.

This clonotype appeared many times. This sequence joins TRBV5-6 and TRBJ2-7, with 8 bases identical to TRBD1. The CDR3 covers 14 residues. Germline V gene lookup returns CDR1 SGHDT and CDR2 YYEEEE. Trimming removed 6 bases from V and 5 bases from J; junction bases left unmatched: 10. Here the CDR3 reads CASTFRDRLHEQYF. In DNA, the CDR3 is TGTGCCAGCACCTTCCGGGACAGGTTGCACGAGCAGTACTTC. The entire variable domain, with the rest obtained from reference TRBV5-6 and TRBJ2-7, is as follows: DAGVTQSPTHLIKTRGQQVTLRCSPKSGHDTVSWYQQALGQGPQFIFQYYEEEERQRGNFPDRFSGHQFPNYSSELNVNALLLGDSALYLCASTFRDRLHEQYFGPGTRLTVT.